This T cell receptor (beta chain) was profiled in a study of T cell responses to AZD1222 COVID-19 vaccine. General observations from the study: Only five to seven individuals given AZD1222 were seropositive at baseline. White British people made up most donors, females outnumbered males, and clonal diversity was possibly underestimated. Vaccine-associated CD4 TCRs ranged over spike, dominating at 160-218 and 743-854. Two doses of AZD1222 preceded a rise in Spike-specific TCR breadth and depth.

As for this clone: Its specificity is unknown.

Clones were read by immunoSEQ multiplex PCR, and TCRdb kept only the in-frame ones, dropping some. The sample includes approximately 200,000 clones, roughly 92% of them seen just once. This receptor was obtained from an adult who received the AZD1222 COVID-19 vaccine. The sample in question was peripheral blood, obtained 28 days after the second AZD1222 dose.

The CDR3 DNA is TGCGCCAGCAGCCCCCGACAGGGAACTACCTACGAGCAGTACTTC. This gives the protein CASSPRQGTTYEQYF. The chain has TRBV5-1 and TRBJ2-7, with 7 positions matching TRBD1. The CDR3 has 15 amino acids. The germline V gene encodes CDR1 SGHRS and CDR2 YFSETQ. The V gene end was trimmed by 4 bases and the J gene end by 2 bases; junction bases not matched to a gene: 9.